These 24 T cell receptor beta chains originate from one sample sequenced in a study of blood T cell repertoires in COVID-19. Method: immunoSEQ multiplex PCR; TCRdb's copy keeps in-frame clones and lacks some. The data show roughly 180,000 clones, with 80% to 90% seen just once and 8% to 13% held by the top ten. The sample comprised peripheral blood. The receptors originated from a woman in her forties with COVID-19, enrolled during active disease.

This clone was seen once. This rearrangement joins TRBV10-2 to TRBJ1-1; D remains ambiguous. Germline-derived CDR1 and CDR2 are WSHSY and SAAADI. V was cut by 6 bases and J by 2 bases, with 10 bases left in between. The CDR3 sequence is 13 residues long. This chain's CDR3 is CASRGEANTEAFF. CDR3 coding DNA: TGCGCCAGCAGAGGTGAGGCCAACACTGAAGCTTTCTTT.

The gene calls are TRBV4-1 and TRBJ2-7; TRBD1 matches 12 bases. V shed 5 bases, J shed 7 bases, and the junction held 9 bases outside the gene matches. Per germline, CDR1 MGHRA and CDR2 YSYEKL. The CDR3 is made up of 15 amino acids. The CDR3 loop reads CASSFGTGGAGEQYV. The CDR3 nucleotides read TGCGCCAGCAGCTTTGGGACAGGGGGCGCGGGGGAGCAGTACGTC.

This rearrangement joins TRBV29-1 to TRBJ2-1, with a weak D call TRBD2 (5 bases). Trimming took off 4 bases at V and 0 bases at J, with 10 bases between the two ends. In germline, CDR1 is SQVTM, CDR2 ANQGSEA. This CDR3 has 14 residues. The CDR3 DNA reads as TGCAGCGTTGTAGCGCCTAGCTCCTACAATGAGCAGTTCTTC. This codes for CSVVAPSSYNEQFF.

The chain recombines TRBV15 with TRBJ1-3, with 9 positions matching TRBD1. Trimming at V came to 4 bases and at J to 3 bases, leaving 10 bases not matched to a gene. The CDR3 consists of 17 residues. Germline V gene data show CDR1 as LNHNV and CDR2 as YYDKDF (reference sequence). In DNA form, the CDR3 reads TGTGCCACCAGCAAAGACAGGGGGGAGGTGGTTGGAAACACCATATATTTT. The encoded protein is CATSKDRGEVVGNTIYF.

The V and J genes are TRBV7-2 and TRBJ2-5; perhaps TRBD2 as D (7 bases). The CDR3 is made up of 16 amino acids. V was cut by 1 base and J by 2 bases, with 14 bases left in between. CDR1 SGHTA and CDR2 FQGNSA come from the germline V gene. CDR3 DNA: TGTGCCAGCAGCTTAGGTATGCGGGGGCGACAAGAGACCCAGTACTTC. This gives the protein CASSLGMRGRQETQYF.

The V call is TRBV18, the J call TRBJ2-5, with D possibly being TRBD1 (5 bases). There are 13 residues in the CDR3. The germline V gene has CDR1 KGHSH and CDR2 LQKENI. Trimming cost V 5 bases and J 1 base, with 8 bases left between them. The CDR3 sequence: CASSDRVQETQYF. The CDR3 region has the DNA TGTGCCAGCTCAGACAGAGTCCAAGAGACCCAGTACTTC.

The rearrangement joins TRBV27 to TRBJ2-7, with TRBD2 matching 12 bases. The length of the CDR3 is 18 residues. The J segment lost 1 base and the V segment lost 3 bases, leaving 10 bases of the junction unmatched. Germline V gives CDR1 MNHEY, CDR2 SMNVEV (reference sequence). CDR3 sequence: CASSLGDRGTSGSYEQYV. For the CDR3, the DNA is TGTGCCAGCAGTTTGGGGGATCGGGGGACTAGCGGGTCCTACGAGCAGTACGTC.

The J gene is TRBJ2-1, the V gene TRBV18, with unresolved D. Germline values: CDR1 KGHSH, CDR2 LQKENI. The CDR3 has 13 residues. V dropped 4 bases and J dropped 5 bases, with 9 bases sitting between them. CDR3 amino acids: CASSRSRDNEQFF. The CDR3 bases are TGTGCCAGCTCACGGTCTAGAGACAATGAGCAGTTCTTC.

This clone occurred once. The CDR3 sequence: CASSQGGRADGYTF. As DNA, the CDR3 is TGCGCCAGCAGCCAAGGGGGCAGGGCAGATGGCTACACCTTC. V usage is TRBV4-1 and J usage is TRBJ1-2; D perhaps matches TRBD1 (5 bases). V was clipped by 1 base and J by 6 bases, with 12 bases between them. Germline V lookup: CDR1 MGHRA, CDR2 YSYEKL. This CDR3 has 14 amino acids.

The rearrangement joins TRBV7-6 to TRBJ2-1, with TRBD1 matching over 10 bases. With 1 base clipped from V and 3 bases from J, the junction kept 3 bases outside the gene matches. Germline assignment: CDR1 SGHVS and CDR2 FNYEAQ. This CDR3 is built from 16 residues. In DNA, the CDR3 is TGTGCCAGCAGCTTAGAGACAGGGGGCTTCTACAATGAGCAGTTCTTC. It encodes CASSLETGGFYNEQFF.

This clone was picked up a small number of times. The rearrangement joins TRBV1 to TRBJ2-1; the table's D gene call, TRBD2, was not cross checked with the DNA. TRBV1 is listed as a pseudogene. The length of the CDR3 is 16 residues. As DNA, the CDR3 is TGCACCAGCAGCCAAGAAGGGACTAGCGGGTACAATGAGCAGTTCTTC. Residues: CTSSQEGTSGYNEQFF.

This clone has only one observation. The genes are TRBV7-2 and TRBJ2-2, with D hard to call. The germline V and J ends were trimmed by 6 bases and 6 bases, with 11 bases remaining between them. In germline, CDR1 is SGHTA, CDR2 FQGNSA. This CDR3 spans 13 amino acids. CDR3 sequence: CASRGDESGELFF. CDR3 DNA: TGTGCCAGCAGGGGCGATGAGTCCGGGGAGCTGTTTTTT.

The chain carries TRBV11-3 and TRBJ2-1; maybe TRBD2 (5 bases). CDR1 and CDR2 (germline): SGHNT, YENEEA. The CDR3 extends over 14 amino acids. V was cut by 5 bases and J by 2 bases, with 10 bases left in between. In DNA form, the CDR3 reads TGTGCCAGCAGCCAAGACGGGACCTACAATGAGCAGTTCTTC. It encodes CASSQDGTYNEQFF.

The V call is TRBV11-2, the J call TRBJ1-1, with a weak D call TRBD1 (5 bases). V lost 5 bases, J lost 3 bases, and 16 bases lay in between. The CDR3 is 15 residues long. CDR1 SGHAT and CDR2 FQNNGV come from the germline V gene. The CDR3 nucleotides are TGTGCCAGCAGCACCCCGACAGTTTTCGACACTGAAGCTTTCTTT. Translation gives CASSTPTVFDTEAFF.

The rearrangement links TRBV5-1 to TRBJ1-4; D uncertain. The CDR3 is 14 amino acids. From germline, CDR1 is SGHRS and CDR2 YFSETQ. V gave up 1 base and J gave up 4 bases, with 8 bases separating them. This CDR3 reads CASSLNSVNEKLFF. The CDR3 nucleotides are TGCGCCAGCAGCTTGAATTCAGTTAATGAAAAACTGTTTTTT.

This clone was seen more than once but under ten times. The CDR3 bases are TGTGCCAGCAGCTTCCCAACCGGGGAGCTGTTTTTT. This translates into CASSFPTGELFF. The chain couples TRBV7-9 to TRBJ2-2; D remains unclear. The CDR3 sequence is 12 residues long. CDR1 and CDR2 (germline): SEHNR, FQNEAQ (reference sequence). Trimming left V 3 bases short and J 5 bases short, with 4 bases between.

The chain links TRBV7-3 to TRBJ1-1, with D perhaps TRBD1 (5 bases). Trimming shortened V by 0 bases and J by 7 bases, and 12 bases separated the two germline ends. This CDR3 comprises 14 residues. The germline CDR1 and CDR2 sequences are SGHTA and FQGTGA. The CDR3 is CASSLTTDSHEAFF. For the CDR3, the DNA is TGTGCCAGCAGCTTAACGACTGACAGCCATGAAGCTTTCTTT. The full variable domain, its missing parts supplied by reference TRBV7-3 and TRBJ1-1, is GAGVSQTPSNKVTEKGKYVELRCDPISGHTALYWYRQSLGQGPEFLIYFQGTGAADDSGLPNDRFFAVRPEGSVSTLKIQRTERGDSAVYLCASSLTTDSHEAFFGQGTRLTVV.

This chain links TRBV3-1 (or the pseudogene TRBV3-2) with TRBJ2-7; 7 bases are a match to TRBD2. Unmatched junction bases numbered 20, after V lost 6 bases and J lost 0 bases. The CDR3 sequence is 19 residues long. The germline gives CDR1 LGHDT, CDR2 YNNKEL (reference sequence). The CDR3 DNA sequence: TGTGCCAGCAGGCAAACCTATCCGGGGAGGGGAGCGAGCTCCTACGAGCAGTACTTC. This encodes CASRQTYPGRGASSYEQYF.

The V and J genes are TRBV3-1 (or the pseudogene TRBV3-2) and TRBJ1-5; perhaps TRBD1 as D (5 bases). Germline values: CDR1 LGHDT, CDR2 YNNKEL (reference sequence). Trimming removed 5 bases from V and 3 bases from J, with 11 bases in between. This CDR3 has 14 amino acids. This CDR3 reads CASSSQGSNQPQHF. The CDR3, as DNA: TGTGCCAGCAGCTCTCAGGGCTCCAATCAGCCCCAGCATTTT.

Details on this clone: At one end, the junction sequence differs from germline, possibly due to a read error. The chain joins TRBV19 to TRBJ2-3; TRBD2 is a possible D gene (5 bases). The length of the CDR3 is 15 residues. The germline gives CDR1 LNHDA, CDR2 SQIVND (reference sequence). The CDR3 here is CASSLEDGGTDTQYF. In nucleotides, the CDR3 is TGTGCCAGTAGTCTAGAGGACGGGGGCACAGATACGCAGTATTTT.

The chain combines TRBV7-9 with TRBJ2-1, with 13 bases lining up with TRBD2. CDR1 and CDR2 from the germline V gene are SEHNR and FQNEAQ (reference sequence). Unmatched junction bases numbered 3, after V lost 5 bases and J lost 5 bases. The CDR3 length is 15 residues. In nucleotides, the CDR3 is TGTGCCAGCAGCCCCGGGACTAGCGGGAACAATGAGCAGTTCTTC. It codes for CASSPGTSGNNEQFF. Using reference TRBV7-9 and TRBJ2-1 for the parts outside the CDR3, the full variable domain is DTGVSQNPRHKITKRGQNVTFRCDPISEHNRLYWYRQTLGQGPEFLTYFQNEAQLEKSRLLSDRFSAERPKGSFSTLEIQRTEQGDSAMYLCASSPGTSGNNEQFFGPGTRLTVL.

Here the CDR3 reads CAWSVGQHVPYNEQFF. CDR3 nucleotides: TGTGCCTGGAGTGTGGGACAGCACGTTCCCTACAATGAGCAGTTCTTC. This chain connects TRBV30 to TRBJ2-1; TRBD1 aligns across 7 bases. The germline V gene has CDR1 GTSNPN and CDR2 SVGIG (reference sequence). The CDR3 has 16 amino acids. J gave up 2 bases and V 0 bases, and 7 bases lay outside the gene matches. Full variable domain (rest looked up from reference TRBV30 and TRBJ2-1): SQTIHQWPATLVQPVGSPLSLECTVEGTSNPNLYWYRQAAGRGLQLLFYSVGIGQISSEVPQNLSASRPQDRQFILSSKKLLLSDSGFYLCAWSVGQHVPYNEQFFGPGTRLTVL.

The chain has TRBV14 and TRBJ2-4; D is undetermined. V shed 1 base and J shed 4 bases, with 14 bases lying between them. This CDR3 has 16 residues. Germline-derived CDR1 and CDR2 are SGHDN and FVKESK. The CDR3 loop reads CASSQGFGGIKNIQYF. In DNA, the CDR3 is TGTGCCAGCAGCCAAGGCTTTGGCGGAATAAAAAACATTCAGTACTTC.

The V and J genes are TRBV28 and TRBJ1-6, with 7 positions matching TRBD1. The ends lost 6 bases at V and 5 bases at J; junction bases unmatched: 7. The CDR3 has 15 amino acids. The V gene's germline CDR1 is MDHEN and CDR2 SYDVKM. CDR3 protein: CASRQGSSDNSPLHF. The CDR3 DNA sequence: TGTGCCAGCAGACAGGGGAGTAGTGATAATTCACCCCTCCACTTT.